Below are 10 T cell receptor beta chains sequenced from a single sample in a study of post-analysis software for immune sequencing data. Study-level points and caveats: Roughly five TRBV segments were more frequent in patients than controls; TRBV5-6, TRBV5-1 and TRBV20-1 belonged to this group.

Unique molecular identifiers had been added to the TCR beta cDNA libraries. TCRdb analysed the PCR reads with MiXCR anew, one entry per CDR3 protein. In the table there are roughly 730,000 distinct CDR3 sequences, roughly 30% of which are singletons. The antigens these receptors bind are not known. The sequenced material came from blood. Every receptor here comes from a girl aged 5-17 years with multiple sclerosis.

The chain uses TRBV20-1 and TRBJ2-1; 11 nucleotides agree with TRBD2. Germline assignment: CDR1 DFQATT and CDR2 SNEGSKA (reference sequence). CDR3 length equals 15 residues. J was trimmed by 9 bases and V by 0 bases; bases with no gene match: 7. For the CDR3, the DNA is TGCAGTGCTAGAGATATAGCGGGAGGGCCCGTTGAGCAGTTCTTC. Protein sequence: CSARDIAGGPVEQFF.

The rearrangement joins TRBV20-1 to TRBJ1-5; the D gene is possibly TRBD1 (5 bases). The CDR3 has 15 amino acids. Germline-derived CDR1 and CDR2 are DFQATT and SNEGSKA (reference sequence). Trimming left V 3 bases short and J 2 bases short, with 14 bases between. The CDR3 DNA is TGCAGTGCTAGCGTATATAGGGGAGGCAATCAGCCCCAGCATTTT. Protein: CSASVYRGGNQPQHF.

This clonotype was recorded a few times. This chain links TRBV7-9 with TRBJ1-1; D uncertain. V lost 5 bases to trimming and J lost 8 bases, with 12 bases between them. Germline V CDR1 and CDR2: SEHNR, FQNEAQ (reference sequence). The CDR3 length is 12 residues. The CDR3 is CASSPLEREAFF. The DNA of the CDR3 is TGTGCCAGCAGCCCACTAGAACGAGAAGCTTTCTTT.

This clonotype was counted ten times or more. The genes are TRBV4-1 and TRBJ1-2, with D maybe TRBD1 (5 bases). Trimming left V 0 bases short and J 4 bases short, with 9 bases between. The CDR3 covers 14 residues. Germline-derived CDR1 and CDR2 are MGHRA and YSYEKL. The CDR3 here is CASSQDGTSYGYTF. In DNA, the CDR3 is TGCGCCAGCAGCCAAGACGGGACCTCCTATGGCTACACCTTC.

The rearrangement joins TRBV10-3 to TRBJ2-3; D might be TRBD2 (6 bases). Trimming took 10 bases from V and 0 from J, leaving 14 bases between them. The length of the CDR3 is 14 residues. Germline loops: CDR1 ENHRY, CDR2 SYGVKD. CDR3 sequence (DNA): TGTGCCAGCCGTTGGGGGGAAAGCACAGATACGCAGTATTTT. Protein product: CASRWGESTDTQYF.

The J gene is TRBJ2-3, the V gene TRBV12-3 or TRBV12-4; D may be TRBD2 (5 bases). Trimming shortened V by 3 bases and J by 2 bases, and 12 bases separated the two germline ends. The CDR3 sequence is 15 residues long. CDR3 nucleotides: TGTGCCAGCAGTTTCTTGCTAGCAGACACAGATACGCAGTATTTT. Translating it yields CASSFLLADTDTQYF.

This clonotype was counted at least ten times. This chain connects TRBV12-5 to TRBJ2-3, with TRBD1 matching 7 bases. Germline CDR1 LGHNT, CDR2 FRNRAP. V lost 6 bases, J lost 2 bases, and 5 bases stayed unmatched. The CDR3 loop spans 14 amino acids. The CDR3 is CASGKGQATDTQYF. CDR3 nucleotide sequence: TGTGCTAGTGGCAAAGGACAGGCCACAGATACGCAGTATTTT.

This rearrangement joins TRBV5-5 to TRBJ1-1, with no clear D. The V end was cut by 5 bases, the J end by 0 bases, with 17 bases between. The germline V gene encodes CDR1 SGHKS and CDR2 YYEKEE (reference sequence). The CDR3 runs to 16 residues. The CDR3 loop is CASRRDGGHVNTEAFF. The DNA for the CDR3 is TGTGCCAGCAGACGCGACGGAGGGCATGTGAACACTGAAGCTTTCTTT.

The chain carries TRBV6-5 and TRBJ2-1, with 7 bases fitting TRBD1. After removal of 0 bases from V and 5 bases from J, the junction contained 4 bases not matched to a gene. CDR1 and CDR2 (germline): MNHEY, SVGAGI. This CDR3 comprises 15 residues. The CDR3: CASSYSKGAHNEQFF. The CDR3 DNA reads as TGTGCCAGCAGTTACTCGAAGGGGGCCCACAATGAGCAGTTCTTC.

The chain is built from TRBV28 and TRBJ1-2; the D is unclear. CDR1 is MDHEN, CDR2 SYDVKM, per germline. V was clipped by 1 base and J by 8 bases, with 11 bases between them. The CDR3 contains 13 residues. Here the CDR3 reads CASSLYGFQGYTF. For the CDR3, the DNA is TGTGCCAGCAGTTTATATGGGTTTCAGGGCTACACCTTC.